These T cell receptor beta chains were read from a single sample in a study of OX40 agonist ivuxolimab in advanced cancers. Clones were read by immunoSEQ multiplex PCR, and TCRdb kept only the in-frame ones, dropping some. The sample has about 98,000 clones; 85% to 95% are singletons. The starting material was CD4+ or CD8+ T cells sorted from blood, obtained in a trial of the OX40 agonist ivuxolimab. The receptors here all came from an adult with an advanced solid tumor such as melanoma, head and neck, liver or kidney cancer. Each CDR3 is given with its conserved first and last residue. The D gene is left open where the match is weak. Clone size is shown for a subset of rows, as once, few, many or a class of expanded clone.

clone_size | d_call | j_call | v_call | cdr3_aa | cdr3_nt
NA | TRBD1 | TRBJ2-1 | TRBV5-1 | CASSVTGYEQFF | TGCGCCAGCAGCGTGACAGGGTACGAGCAGTTCTTC
NA | NA | TRBJ2-3 | TRBV6-1 | CASSEGWADTQYF | TGTGCCAGCAGTGAAGGATGGGCAGATACGCAGTATTTT
once | NA | TRBJ1-1 | TRBV9 | CASSAPVGQTLNTEAFF | TGTGCCAGCAGCGCTCCTGTCGGACAGACGCTGAACACTGAAGCTTTCTTT
NA | TRBD2 | TRBJ2-7 | TRBV9 | CASSASSGLSYEQYF | TGTGCCAGCAGCGCATCTAGCGGGCTCTCCTACGAGCAGTACTTC
NA | NA | TRBJ2-3 | TRBV7-3 | CASSPRRTDTQYF | TGTGCCAGCAGCCCTCGGCGCACAGATACGCAGTATTTT
NA | NA | TRBJ2-1 | TRBV2 | CASGRWSEGQFF | TGTGCCAGCGGTCGTTGGTCAGAGGGGCAGTTCTTC
once | NA | TRBJ2-3 | TRBV20-1 | CSARVADTQYF | TGCAGTGCTAGAGTGGCAGATACGCAGTATTTT
NA | NA | TRBJ2-2 | TRBV9 | CASSAAAYTGELFF | TGTGCCAGCAGCGCCGCGGCCTACACCGGGGAGCTGTTTTTT
few | NA | TRBJ1-3 | TRBV30 | CAWSPLLGGNTIYF | TGTGCCTGGAGTCCCCTCCTAGGTGGAAACACCATATATTTT
NA | NA | TRBJ1-1 | TRBV6-1 | CASTISLNTEAFF | TGTGCCAGCACCATATCCCTGAACACTGAAGCTTTCTTT
once | TRBD2 | TRBJ2-1 | TRBV4-3 | CASSQGLAGGGPPNEQFF | TGCGCCAGCAGCCAAGGACTAGCGGGGGGCGGGCCCCCCAATGAGCAGTTCTTC
once | NA | TRBJ2-1 | TRBV7-2 | CASSFSGASYNEQFF | TGTGCCAGCAGCTTCAGCGGAGCTTCCTACAATGAGCAGTTCTTC
NA | NA | TRBJ2-1 | TRBV28 | CASSLVPSSYNEQFF | TGTGCCAGCAGTTTAGTTCCGAGCTCCTACAATGAGCAGTTCTTC
NA | NA | TRBJ1-6 | TRBV28 | CASSSPINSPLHF | TGTGCCAGCAGTAGCCCAATAAATTCACCCCTCCACTTT
NA | NA | TRBJ1-6 | TRBV6-5 | CASTKRGPTPLHF | TGTGCCAGCACCAAAAGGGGTCCAACACCCCTCCACTTT
NA | TRBD1 | TRBJ1-5 | TRBV5-8 | CASRRTGEQPQHF | TGTGCCAGCAGGAGGACAGGGGAGCAGCCCCAGCATTTT
NA | NA | TRBJ2-2 | TRBV18 | CASSPLAGRSDTGELFF | TGTGCCAGCTCACCATTGGCAGGGAGGTCCGACACCGGGGAGCTGTTTTTT
NA | NA | TRBJ2-1 | TRBV7-7 | CASSPDLGREQFF | TGTGCTAGCAGCCCAGACCTGGGGAGGGAGCAGTTCTTC
NA | NA | TRBJ2-6 | TRBV30 | CAWSVLGGANVLTF | TGTGCCTGGAGTGTACTTGGTGGGGCCAACGTCCTGACTTTC
once | NA | TRBJ2-3 | TRBV9 | CASSHQLRTDTQYF | TGTGCCAGCAGCCACCAACTACGCACAGATACGCAGTATTTT
NA | NA | TRBJ2-1 | TRBV6-1 | CASSGTTIAEQFF | TGTGCCAGCAGTGGGACTACCATCGCGGAGCAGTTCTTC
NA | NA | TRBJ1-2 | TRBV6-6 | CASSQSGYTF | TGTGCCAGCAGCCAAAGCGGCTACACCTTC
NA | NA | TRBJ1-2 | TRBV2 | CASQPNGGNGYTF | TGTGCCAGCCAACCCAACGGAGGGAATGGCTACACCTTC
once | TRBD1 | TRBJ2-7 | TRBV5-8 | CASSRDRAIYEQYF | TGTGCCAGCAGCCGGGACAGGGCAATCTACGAGCAGTACTTC
NA | NA | TRBJ2-3 | TRBV4-1 | CASSQDWREDTQYF | TGCGCCAGCAGCCAAGATTGGAGGGAAGATACGCAGTATTTT
NA | NA | TRBJ1-1 | TRBV9 | CASSDTWGGAFF | TGTGCCAGCAGCGACACCTGGGGGGGAGCTTTCTTT
NA | NA | TRBJ1-1 | TRBV28 | CASSLSEGGEAFF | TGTGCCAGCAGTTTATCGGAGGGGGGTGAAGCTTTCTTT
NA | NA | TRBJ2-7 | TRBV9 | CASSVGWGAAYEQYF | TGTGCCAGCAGCGTAGGGTGGGGCGCCGCCTACGAGCAGTACTTC
NA | NA | TRBJ2-1 | TRBV6-6 | CASSYSKVSNEQFF | TGTGCCAGCAGTTACTCGAAGGTCTCCAATGAGCAGTTCTTC
NA | TRBD1 | TRBJ1-4 | TRBV4-1 | CASSQPGLTDRVGRKLFF | TGCGCCAGCAGCCAACCAGGGTTAACGGACAGGGTCGGAAGAAAACTGTTTTTT
NA | NA | TRBJ1-2 | TRBV29-1 | CSVVTGTYGYTF | TGCAGCGTTGTTACAGGGACCTATGGCTACACCTTC
NA | TRBD1 | TRBJ1-5 | TRBV5-1 | CASSTGTGGQPQHF | TGCGCCAGCAGCACCGGGACAGGGGGACAGCCCCAGCATTTT
NA | NA | TRBJ1-1 | TRBV29-1 | CSVGLRGTEAFF | TGCAGCGTTGGATTGCGTGGAACTGAAGCTTTCTTT
NA | NA | TRBJ2-1 | TRBV19 | CASSISRGYNEQFF | TGTGCCAGTAGTATAAGCCGGGGGTACAATGAGCAGTTCTTC
NA | NA | TRBJ2-5 | TRBV11-3 | CASSLRGVQETQYF | TGTGCCAGCAGCTTAAGGGGAGTGCAAGAGACCCAGTACTTC
NA | TRBD1 | TRBJ2-1 | TRBV7-3 | CASSLARDSNNEQFF | TGTGCCAGCAGCTTAGCCCGGGACAGCAACAATGAGCAGTTCTTC
NA | TRBD1 | TRBJ1-2 | TRBV11-3 | CASSSDRGVVGGYTF | TGTGCCAGCAGCTCGGACAGGGGTGTAGTAGGCGGCTACACCTTC
NA | NA | TRBJ2-5 | TRBV6-1 | CASSEGGLRETQYF | TGTGCCAGCAGTGAAGGCGGCCTAAGAGAGACCCAGTACTTC
NA | TRBD1 | TRBJ1-2 | TRBV28 | CASSLQGAWGYTF | TGTGCCAGCAGTCTCCAGGGGGCGTGGGGCTACACCTTC
NA | NA | TRBJ1-3 | TRBV30 | CAWSVTFSGNTIYF | TGTGCCTGGAGTGTGACTTTCTCTGGAAACACCATATATTTT
once | NA | TRBJ2-4 | TRBV4-2 | CASSQEGSAVLAKNIQYF | TGTGCCAGCAGCCAAGAGGGGTCGGCGGTTCTAGCCAAAAACATTCAGTACTTC